This record looks at one T cell receptor (beta chain) sequence and its context. This clone was observed a few times. There is no known antigen for this receptor. It has no much larger one-base neighbor in the sample; base qualities were not kept. The library was generated by the immunoSEQ multiplex PCR assay. Drawn from immuneACCESS, this table holds only the in-frame rearrangements with V and J called that TCRdb kept. Clones are partly lost; checked studies trace under half to an unresolved V gene and leave the rest unexplained. Within this sample are roughly 38,000 clones, with roughly 88% of them counted one time only. The ten largest clonotypes hold around 1% of the sample. The sample comes from a study of PD-1 blockade in mismatch repair-deficient tumors (dated by TCRdb to 2017 to 2019). Study-level background: Between late 2013 and late 2016, the trial enrolled roughly 86 consecutive patients with approximately 12 types of mismatch repair-deficient cancer, all of whom had received prior treatment and were progressing. Tumor-associated T cell clones were tracked in the peripheral blood of patients responding to PD-1 blockade by deep sequencing of TCR CDR3 regions.

For every enrolled patient, mismatch repair deficiency was confirmed by either polymerase chain reaction or immunohistochemistry. TCR sequencing was carried out for three patients who responded to pembrolizumab therapy. The phase II trial prospectively evaluated PD-1 blockade with pembrolizumab in advanced mismatch repair-deficient cancers, independent of tissue of origin. Peripheral blood T cell samples were gathered serially, both before PD-1 blockade started and at multiple time points afterward. The timing of each blood sample was reported as weeks after the first dose of pembrolizumab. What the research found in general, with its limitations: After pembrolizumab, tumor-resident clones, which were often undetectable in blood before treatment, expanded rapidly and then contracted, generally ahead of radiologic responses.

The germline V gene (reference sequence) specifies LNHDA as CDR1 and SQIVND as CDR2. The CDR3, cysteine through phenylalanine, is 13 amino acids long. The retained sequence is limited to the CDR3, 39 bases, with the frame set at the first base. V loses 7 bases at its end and J loses 8 bases; junction bases beyond the gene matches: 10. Material: PBMCs, obtained 38 to 40 weeks after starting pembrolizumab. The clonotype originates from an adult with mismatch repair-deficient cancer. The chain joins TRBV19 to TRBJ1-2; 7 central bases correspond to TRBD1. DNA sequence: TGTGCCAGTACCTGGGGACAGACGACAGGCTACACCTTC. It codes for CASTWGQTTGYTF.